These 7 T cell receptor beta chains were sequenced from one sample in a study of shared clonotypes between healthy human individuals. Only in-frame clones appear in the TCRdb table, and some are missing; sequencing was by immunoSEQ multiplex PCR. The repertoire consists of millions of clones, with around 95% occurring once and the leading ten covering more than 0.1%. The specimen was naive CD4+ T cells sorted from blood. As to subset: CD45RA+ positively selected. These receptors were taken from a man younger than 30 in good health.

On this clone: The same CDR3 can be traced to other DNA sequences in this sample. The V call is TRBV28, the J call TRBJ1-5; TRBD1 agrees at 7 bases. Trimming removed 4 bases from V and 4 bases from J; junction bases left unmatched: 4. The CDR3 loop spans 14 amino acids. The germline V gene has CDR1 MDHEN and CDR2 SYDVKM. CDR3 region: CASSSRQGNQPQHF. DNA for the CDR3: TGTGCCAGCAGTTCCCGACAGGGAAATCAGCCCCAGCATTTT.

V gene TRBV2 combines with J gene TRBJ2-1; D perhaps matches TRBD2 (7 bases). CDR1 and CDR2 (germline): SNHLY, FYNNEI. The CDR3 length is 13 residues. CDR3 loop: CAGGEVSYNEQFF. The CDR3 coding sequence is TGTGCAGGGGGGGAGGTTTCCTACAATGAGCAGTTCTTC.

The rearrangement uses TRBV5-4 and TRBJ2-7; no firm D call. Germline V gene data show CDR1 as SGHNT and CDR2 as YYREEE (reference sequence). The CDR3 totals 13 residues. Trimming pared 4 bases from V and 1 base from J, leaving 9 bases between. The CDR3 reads CASSPMGSYEQYF. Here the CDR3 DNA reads TGTGCCAGCAGCCCCATGGGGTCCTACGAGCAGTACTTC.

This CDR3 is CASSHPDRDWENTIYF. In DNA, the CDR3 is TGTGCCAGCAGCCATCCCGACAGGGATTGGGAAAACACCATATATTTT. The chain uses TRBV7-9 and TRBJ1-3, with 7 bases aligning to TRBD1. The CDR3 length is 16 residues. Per germline, CDR1 SEHNR and CDR2 FQNEAQ (reference sequence). After removal of 5 bases from V and 6 bases from J, the junction contained 13 bases not matched to a gene.

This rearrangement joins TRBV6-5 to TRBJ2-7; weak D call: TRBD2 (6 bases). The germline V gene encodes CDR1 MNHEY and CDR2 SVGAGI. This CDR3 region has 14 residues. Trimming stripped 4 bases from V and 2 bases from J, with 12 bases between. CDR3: CASSSPSVPYEQYF. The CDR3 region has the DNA TGTGCCAGCAGTTCCCCTAGCGTCCCCTACGAGCAGTACTTC.

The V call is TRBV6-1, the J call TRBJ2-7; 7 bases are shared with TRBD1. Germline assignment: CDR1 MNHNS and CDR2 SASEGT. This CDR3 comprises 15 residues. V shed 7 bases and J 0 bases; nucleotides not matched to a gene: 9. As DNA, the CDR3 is TGTGCCAGCAACTCCCACAGGGGCGTCTCCTACGAGCAGTACTTC. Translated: CASNSHRGVSYEQYF.

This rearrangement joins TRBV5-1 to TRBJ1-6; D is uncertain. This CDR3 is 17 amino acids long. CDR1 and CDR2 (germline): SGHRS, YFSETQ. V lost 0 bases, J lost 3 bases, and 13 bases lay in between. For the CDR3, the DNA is TGCGCCAGCAGCTTGGAGTACACAACGGGCTATAATTCACCCCTCCACTTT. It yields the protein CASSLEYTTGYNSPLHF.